The source of this T cell receptor beta chain is a study of blood T cell repertoires in COVID-19. Across the whole study: The cDNA or gDNA used as material had been derived from T cells, B-cell-depleted T cells, or PBMCs.

V lost 6 bases to trimming and J lost 8 bases; unmatched junction nucleotides: 16. The CDR3 runs to 16 residues. CDR1 and CDR2 (germline): SQVTM, ANQGSEA. The method was immunoSEQ multiplex PCR; TCRdb's version includes in-frame clones alone and lacks a portion of them. Of about 380,000 clones detected, about 90% appear once; the ten largest clones hold 6.5% to 8%. This receptor was obtained from a man aged 18 to 29 with active or convalescent COVID-19. Sequencing was carried out using peripheral blood. V is TRBV29-1 and J is TRBJ1-4; TRBD1 agrees at 9 bases. The CDR3 nucleotides read TGCAGCGTCGGGGAACCCACAGGGGGCGCAGGAGAAAAACTGTTTTTT. Translation gives CSVGEPTGGAGEKLFF.